The 20 T cell receptor beta chains in this list originate from one sample, sequenced in a study of T cell responses to AZD1222 COVID-19 vaccine. Libraries were prepared by immunoSEQ multiplex PCR; TCRdb keeps only in-frame clonotypes and omits some of them. The sample holds 250,000 to 300,000 clones; about 94% are singletons and the top ten take around 0.6%. Sample: peripheral blood, taken 28 days after the second AZD1222 dose. These receptors were obtained from an adult who received the AZD1222 COVID-19 vaccine.

The genes are TRBV5-4 and TRBJ2-5; 7 nucleotides align to TRBD1. V lost 4 bases and J lost 2; bases outside the gene matches: 14. The germline V gene encodes CDR1 SGHNT and CDR2 YYREEE (reference sequence). The CDR3 is made up of 17 amino acids. CDR3 in DNA: TGTGCCAGCAGCCTGCCGAACAGGGGAACGAGGCAAGAGACCCAGTACTTC. Protein: CASSLPNRGTRQETQYF.

The genes are TRBV28 and TRBJ2-7; TRBD2 agrees at 11 bases. Losses at the gene ends were 4 bases for V and 6 bases for J; bases not matched to a gene: 11. The germline gives CDR1 MDHEN, CDR2 SYDVKM. The CDR3 consists of 16 residues. This CDR3 is CASSSPGSGRAIEQYF. The CDR3 DNA sequence: TGTGCCAGCAGTTCCCCCGGTAGCGGGAGGGCTATCGAGCAGTACTTC.

The chain is built from TRBV5-6 and TRBJ2-1; D gene ambiguous. Germline CDR1 reads SGHDT; CDR2 reads YYEEEE. This CDR3 has 11 residues. With 3 bases removed from V and 8 bases from J, the gap between germline ends came to 6 bases. The CDR3 loop reads CASSYRDEQFF. The CDR3 DNA reads TGTGCCAGCAGCTATAGGGATGAGCAGTTCTTC.

The rearrangement uses TRBV19 and TRBJ1-1; TRBD1 matches 7 bases. This CDR3 region has 15 residues. Germline-derived CDR1 and CDR2 are LNHDA and SQIVND (reference sequence). Unmatched junction bases numbered 7, after V lost 6 bases and J lost 0 bases. CDR3 DNA: TGTGCCAGTAGCACCCCGGGACAGATGAACACTGAAGCTTTCTTT. Protein sequence: CASSTPGQMNTEAFF. Looking up the rest from reference TRBV19 and TRBJ1-1 gives the full variable domain: DGGITQSPKYLFRKEGQNVTLSCEQNLNHDAMYWYRQDPGQGLRLIYYSQIVNDFQKGDIAEGYSVSREKKESFPLTVTSAQKNPTAFYLCASSTPGQMNTEAFFGQGTRLTVV.

The J gene is TRBJ2-5, the V gene TRBV18; D may correspond to TRBD1 or TRBD2 (5 bases each). V lost 6 bases and J 2 bases, leaving 13 bases between the germline ends. Looked up from germline, CDR1 is KGHSH and CDR2 is LQKENI. The CDR3 extends over 14 amino acids. CDR3 bases: TGTGCCAGCTCCAGAATGGGGGTGCAAGAGACCCAGTACTTC. Encoded protein: CASSRMGVQETQYF. Using reference TRBV18 and TRBJ2-5 for the parts outside the CDR3, the full variable domain is NAGVMQNPRHLVRRRGQEARLRCSPMKGHSHVYWYRQLPEEGLKFMVYLQKENIIDESGMPKERFSAEFPKEGPSILRIQQVVRGDSAAYFCASSRMGVQETQYFGPGTRLLVL.

The chain couples TRBV4-1 to TRBJ1-2; D gene uncertain. V lost 5 bases and J lost 0, with 7 bases in between. The CDR3 sequence is 13 residues long. Germline assignment: CDR1 MGHRA and CDR2 YSYEKL. CDR3 coding DNA: TGCGCCAGCAGCAGGTACCCTAACTATGGCTACACCTTC. Encoded protein: CASSRYPNYGYTF.

This clone has only a few counts. This sequence joins TRBV18 and TRBJ1-5; a weak D match, TRBD1 (5 bases). Germline CDR1 KGHSH, CDR2 LQKENI. V dropped 4 bases and J dropped 5 bases, with 12 bases sitting between them. The CDR3 totals 14 residues. The CDR3 reads CASSLGGSDQPQHF. The CDR3, as DNA: TGTGCCAGCTCACTCGGGGGATCTGATCAGCCCCAGCATTTT.

The chain is built from TRBV9 and TRBJ2-7; 8 positions match TRBD2. V trimming: 0 bases; J trimming: 3 bases; junction bases outside the gene matches: 5. This CDR3 contains 15 residues. The V gene's germline CDR1 is SGDLS and CDR2 YYNGEE. This CDR3 is CASSVGLAGVYEQYF. The CDR3, as DNA: TGTGCCAGCAGCGTAGGCCTAGCGGGTGTCTACGAGCAGTACTTC.

V usage is TRBV7-2 and J usage is TRBJ2-1; the match to TRBD1 covers 9 bases. Germline lookup yields CDR1 SGHTA and CDR2 FQGNSA. The CDR3 spans 16 residues. Trimming took 5 bases from V and 1 from J; bases not matched to a gene: 6. CDR3 sequence reads: CASSRGQGGSYNEQFF. CDR3 nucleotides: TGTGCCAGCAGCCGGGGACAGGGTGGTTCCTACAATGAGCAGTTCTTC.

The V gene is TRBV18, the J gene TRBJ1-5; no reliable D call. The CDR3 has 14 residues. Trimming took off 3 bases at V and 1 base at J, with 7 bases between the two ends. CDR1 and CDR2 from the germline V gene are KGHSH and LQKENI. CDR3 sequence: CASSPVDSNQPQHF. For the CDR3, the DNA is TGTGCCAGCTCACCGGTGGACAGCAATCAGCCCCAGCATTTT.

This clone occurred a few times. The chain has TRBV4-2 and TRBJ2-2, with TRBD2 identical over 8 bases. CDR1 and CDR2 from the germline V gene are LGHNA and YNFKEQ. The CDR3 is 16 amino acids. The V gene end was trimmed by 4 bases and the J gene end by 5 bases; junction bases not matched to a gene: 9. The CDR3 bases are TGTGCCAGCAGCCTAAACACCGGGACTAGTACCGGGGAGCTGTTTTTT. This translates into CASSLNTGTSTGELFF.

The J gene is TRBJ2-5, the V gene TRBV3-1 (or the pseudogene TRBV3-2); D is perhaps TRBD2 (6 bases). The germline V gene encodes CDR1 LGHDT and CDR2 YNNKEL (reference sequence). This CDR3 is built from 12 residues. V dropped 5 bases and J dropped 7 bases, with 11 bases sitting between them. The CDR3 sequence: CASSGTHATQYF. The CDR3 DNA follows: TGTGCCAGCAGCGGGACTCATGCGACCCAGTACTTC.

A single count supports this clone. The chain carries TRBV3-1 (or the pseudogene TRBV3-2) and TRBJ1-1; no clear D gene. The CDR3 is 14 residues long. CDR1 and CDR2 from the germline V gene are LGHDT and YNNKEL (reference sequence). Trimming removed 3 bases at V and 4 bases at J, with 12 bases between. As DNA, the CDR3 is TGTGCCAGCAGCCAGATGGAGGGCGGCACTGAAGCTTTCTTT. Translation gives CASSQMEGGTEAFF.

The chain is built from TRBV24-1 and TRBJ2-3; tentative D call: TRBD2 (5 bases). Trimming cost V 2 bases and J 5 bases, with 10 bases left between them. CDR3 length equals 14 residues. Looked up from germline, CDR1 is KGHDR and CDR2 is SFDVKD. The CDR3 region has the DNA TGTGCCACCAGTGATTCGCGGGTTGTAGATACGCAGTATTTT. Protein: CATSDSRVVDTQYF.

The V call is TRBV6-5, the J call TRBJ1-1, with D possibly TRBD1 on 6 matching bases. The V gene's germline CDR1 is MNHEY and CDR2 SVGAGI. The CDR3 is 15 amino acids. The V and J ends lost 6 bases and 6 bases respectively, with 20 bases between them. This CDR3 is CASSLQGPNDAEAFF. The CDR3 region has the DNA TGTGCCAGCAGCCTACAGGGTCCTAACGACGCTGAAGCTTTCTTT.

The chain joins TRBV9 to TRBJ1-4, with D unclear. CDR3 length: 14 amino acids. CDR1 and CDR2 from the germline V gene are SGDLS and YYNGEE. V was trimmed by 10 bases and J by 8 bases, leaving 21 bases between them. For the CDR3, the DNA is TGTGCCGGGCAGAGACCCCCTGGTAAGGAAAAACTGTTTTTT. This translates into CAGQRPPGKEKLFF.

This chain connects TRBV7-9 to TRBJ2-1, with D perhaps TRBD2 (5 bases). This CDR3 is built from 15 residues. Germline CDR1 and CDR2: SEHNR and FQNEAQ (reference sequence). Trimming took off 4 bases at V and 0 bases at J, with 10 bases between the two ends. The CDR3: CASSSLGGSYNEQFF. In DNA, the CDR3 is TGTGCCAGCAGCTCCTTAGGAGGCTCCTACAATGAGCAGTTCTTC.

This chain connects TRBV30 to TRBJ1-1; D gene uncertain. This CDR3 comprises 13 residues. The V and J ends lost 3 bases and 4 bases respectively, with 12 bases between them. Germline V lookup: CDR1 GTSNPN, CDR2 SVGIG (reference sequence). CDR3 DNA sequence: TGTGCCTGGAGCCCGGGGAGGGTCACTGAAGCTTTCTTT. It specifies CAWSPGRVTEAFF.

This chain links TRBV5-6 with TRBJ1-1; D not certain. V was clipped by 0 bases and J by 1 base, with 7 bases between them. Germline lookup yields CDR1 SGHDT and CDR2 YYEEEE. This CDR3 comprises 14 residues. The CDR3 DNA reads TGTGCCAGCAGCTTGGAACTCCGGAACACTGAAGCTTTCTTT. It codes for CASSLELRNTEAFF.

The chain carries TRBV12-3 or TRBV12-4 and TRBJ1-1, with a weak D call TRBD1 (6 bases). This CDR3 is 13 amino acids long. Trimming stripped 7 bases from V and 3 bases from J, with 12 bases between. The chain's CDR3 is CASTQQGYTEAFF. The CDR3 nucleotides are TGTGCCAGCACTCAACAGGGTTACACTGAAGCTTTCTTT.